Shown below are 3 T cell receptor beta chains from a single sample sequenced in a study of OX40 agonist ivuxolimab in advanced cancers. Assay used: immunoSEQ multiplex PCR; TCRdb lists only in-frame clones, some missing. Among 60,000 to 90,000 clones listed, under 90% were seen once. The source material was CD4+ or CD8+ T cells sorted from blood, sampled in a trial of the OX40 agonist ivuxolimab. The origin of the receptors is an adult with an advanced solid tumor such as melanoma, head and neck, liver or kidney cancer.

The J gene is TRBJ2-3, the V gene TRBV7-2; the match to TRBD2 covers 8 bases. This CDR3 has 15 amino acids. The V segment lost 6 bases and the J segment 4 bases; nucleotides outside the gene matches: 9. CDR1 is SGHTA and CDR2 is FQGNSA in the germline V gene. CDR3 DNA: TGTGCCAGCAGGTTTGGACTAGCTGGGGCAGATACGCAGTATTTT. Its translation: CASRFGLAGADTQYF.

V is TRBV19 and J is TRBJ2-1; 14 bases match TRBD2. The CDR3 totals 19 residues. V lost 10 bases and J lost 6; bases outside the gene matches: 20. The germline V gene encodes CDR1 LNHDA and CDR2 SQIVND (reference sequence). In nucleotides, the CDR3 is TGTGCCACCCAAGCGGGGTGGAGACTAGCGGGGGGGCCCCGCAATGAGCAGTTCTTC. Translating it yields CATQAGWRLAGGPRNEQFF.

This chain connects TRBV25-1 to TRBJ1-6, with 10 bases lining up with TRBD1. The CDR3 is made up of 14 amino acids. V shed 6 bases and J 6 bases; nucleotides not matched to a gene: 2. The germline V gene encodes CDR1 MGHDK and CDR2 SYGVNS. CDR3 sequence (DNA): TGTGCCAGCAGGGGGACAGGGGTTAATTCACCCCTCCACTTT. It is translated as CASRGTGVNSPLHF.